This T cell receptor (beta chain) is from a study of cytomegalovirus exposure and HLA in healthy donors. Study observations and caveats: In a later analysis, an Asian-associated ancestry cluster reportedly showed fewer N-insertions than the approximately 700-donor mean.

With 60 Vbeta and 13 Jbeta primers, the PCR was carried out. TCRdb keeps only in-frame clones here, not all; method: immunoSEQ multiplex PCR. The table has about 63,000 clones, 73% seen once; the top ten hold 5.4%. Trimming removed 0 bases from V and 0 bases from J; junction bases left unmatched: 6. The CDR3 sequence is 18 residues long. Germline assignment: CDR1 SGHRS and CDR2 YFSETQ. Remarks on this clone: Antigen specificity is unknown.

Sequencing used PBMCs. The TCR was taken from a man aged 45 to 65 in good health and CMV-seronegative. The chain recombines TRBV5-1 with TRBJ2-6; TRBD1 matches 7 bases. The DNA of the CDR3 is TGCGCCAGCAGCTTGGCGACAGGGATCGGCTCTGGGGCCAACGTCCTGACTTTC. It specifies CASSLATGIGSGANVLTF.